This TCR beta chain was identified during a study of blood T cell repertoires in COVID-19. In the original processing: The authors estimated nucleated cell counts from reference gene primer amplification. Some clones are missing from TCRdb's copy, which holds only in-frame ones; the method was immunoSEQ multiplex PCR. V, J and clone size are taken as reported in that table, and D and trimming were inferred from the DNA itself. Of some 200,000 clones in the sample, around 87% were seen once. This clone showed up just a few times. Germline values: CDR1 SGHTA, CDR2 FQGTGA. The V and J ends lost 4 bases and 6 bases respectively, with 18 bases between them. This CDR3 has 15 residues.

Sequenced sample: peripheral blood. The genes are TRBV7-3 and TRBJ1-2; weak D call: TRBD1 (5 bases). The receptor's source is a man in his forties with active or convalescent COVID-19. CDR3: CASSSPPRGRNGYTF. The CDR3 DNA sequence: TGTGCCAGCAGCTCCCCCCCCCGGGGGAGGAATGGCTACACCTTC.